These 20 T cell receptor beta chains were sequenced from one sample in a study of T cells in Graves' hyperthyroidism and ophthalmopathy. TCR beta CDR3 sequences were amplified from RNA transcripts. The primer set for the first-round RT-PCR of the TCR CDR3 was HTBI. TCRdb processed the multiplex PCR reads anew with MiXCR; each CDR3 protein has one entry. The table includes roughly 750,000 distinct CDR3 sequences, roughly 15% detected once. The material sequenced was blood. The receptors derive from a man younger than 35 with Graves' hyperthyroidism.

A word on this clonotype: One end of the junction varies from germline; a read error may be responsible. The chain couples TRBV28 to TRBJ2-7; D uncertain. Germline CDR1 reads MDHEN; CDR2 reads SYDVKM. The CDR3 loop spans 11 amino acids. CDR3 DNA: TGTGTCAGCAGTTTGTCCTACGAGCAGTACTTC. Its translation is CVSSLSYEQYF.

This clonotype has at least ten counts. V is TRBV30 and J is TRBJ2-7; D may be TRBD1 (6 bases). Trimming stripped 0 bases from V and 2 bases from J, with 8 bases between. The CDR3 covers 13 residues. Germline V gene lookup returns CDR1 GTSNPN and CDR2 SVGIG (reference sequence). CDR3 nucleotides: TGTGCCTGGAGTGTACAGGGACCCTACGAGCAGTACTTC. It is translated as CAWSVQGPYEQYF.

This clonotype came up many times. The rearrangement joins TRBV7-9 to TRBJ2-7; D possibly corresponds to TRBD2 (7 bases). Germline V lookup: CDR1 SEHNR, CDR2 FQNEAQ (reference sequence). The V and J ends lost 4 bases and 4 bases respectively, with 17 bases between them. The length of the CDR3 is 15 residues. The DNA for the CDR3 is TGTGCCAGCAGCTCTCCGACGGGGGGCCAGTACGAGCAGTACTTC. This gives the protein CASSSPTGGQYEQYF.

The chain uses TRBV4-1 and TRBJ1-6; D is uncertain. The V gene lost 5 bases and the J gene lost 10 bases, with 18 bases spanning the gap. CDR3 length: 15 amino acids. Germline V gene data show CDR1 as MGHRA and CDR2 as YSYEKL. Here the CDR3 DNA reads TGCGCCAGCAGCTCCCGCCGGGTGGTGGACTCACCCCTCCACTTT. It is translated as CASSSRRVVDSPLHF.

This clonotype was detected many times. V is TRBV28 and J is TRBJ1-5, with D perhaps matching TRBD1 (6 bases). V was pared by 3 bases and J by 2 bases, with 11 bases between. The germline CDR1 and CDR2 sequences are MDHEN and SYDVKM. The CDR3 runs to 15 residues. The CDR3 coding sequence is TGTGCCAGCAGTTTCTACAGGGATGGCAATCAGCCCCAGCATTTT. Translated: CASSFYRDGNQPQHF.

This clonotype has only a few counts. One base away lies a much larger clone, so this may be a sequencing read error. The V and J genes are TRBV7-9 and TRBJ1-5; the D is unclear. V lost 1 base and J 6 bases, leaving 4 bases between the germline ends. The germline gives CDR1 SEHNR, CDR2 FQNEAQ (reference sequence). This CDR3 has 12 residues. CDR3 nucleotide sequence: TGTGCCAGCAGCTTAGAGAGTCAGCCCCAGCATTTT. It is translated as CASSLESQPQHF.

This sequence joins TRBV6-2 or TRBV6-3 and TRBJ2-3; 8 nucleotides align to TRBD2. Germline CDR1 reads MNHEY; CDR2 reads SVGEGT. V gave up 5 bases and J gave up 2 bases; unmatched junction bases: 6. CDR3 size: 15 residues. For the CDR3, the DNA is TGTGCCAGCAGTAACCCGACTAGCGTCACAGATACGCAGTATTTT. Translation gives CASSNPTSVTDTQYF.

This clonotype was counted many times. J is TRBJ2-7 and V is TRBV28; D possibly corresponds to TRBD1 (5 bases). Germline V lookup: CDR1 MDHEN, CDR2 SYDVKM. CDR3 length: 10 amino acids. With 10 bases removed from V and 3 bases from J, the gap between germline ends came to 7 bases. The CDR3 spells CAIGHYEQYF. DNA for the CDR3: TGTGCCATCGGACACTACGAGCAGTACTTC.

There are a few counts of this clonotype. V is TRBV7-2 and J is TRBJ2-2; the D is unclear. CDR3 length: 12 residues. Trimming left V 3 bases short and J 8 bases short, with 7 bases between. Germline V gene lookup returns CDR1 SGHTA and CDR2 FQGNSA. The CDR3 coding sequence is TGTGCCAGCAGCTTTTTTATGGGGGAGCTGTTTTTT. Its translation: CASSFFMGELFF.

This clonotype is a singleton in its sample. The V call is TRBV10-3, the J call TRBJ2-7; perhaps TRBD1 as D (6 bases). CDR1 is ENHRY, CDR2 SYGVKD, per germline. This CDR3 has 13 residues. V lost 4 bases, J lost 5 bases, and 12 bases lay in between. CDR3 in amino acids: CAISGTVSDEQYF. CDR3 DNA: TGTGCCATCAGTGGGACAGTAAGCGACGAGCAGTACTTC.

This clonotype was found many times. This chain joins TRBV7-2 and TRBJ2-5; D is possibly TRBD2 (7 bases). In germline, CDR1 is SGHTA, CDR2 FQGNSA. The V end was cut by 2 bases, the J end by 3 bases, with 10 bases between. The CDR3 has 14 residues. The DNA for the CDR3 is TGTGCCAGCAGCTTAAGGGGGAGGGAAGAGACCCAGTACTTC. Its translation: CASSLRGREETQYF.

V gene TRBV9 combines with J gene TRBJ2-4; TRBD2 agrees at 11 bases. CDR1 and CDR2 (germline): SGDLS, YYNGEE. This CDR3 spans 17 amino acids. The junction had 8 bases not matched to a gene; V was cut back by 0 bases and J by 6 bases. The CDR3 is CASSVGSSGRAANIQYF. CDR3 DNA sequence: TGTGCCAGCAGCGTAGGCAGTAGCGGGAGGGCCGCAAACATTCAGTACTTC.

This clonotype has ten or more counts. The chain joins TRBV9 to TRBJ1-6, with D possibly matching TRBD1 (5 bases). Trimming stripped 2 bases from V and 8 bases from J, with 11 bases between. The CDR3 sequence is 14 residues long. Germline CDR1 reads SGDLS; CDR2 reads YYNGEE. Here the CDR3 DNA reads TGTGCCAGCAGCGTGCAGGGTAGTGATTCACCCCTCCACTTT. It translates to CASSVQGSDSPLHF.

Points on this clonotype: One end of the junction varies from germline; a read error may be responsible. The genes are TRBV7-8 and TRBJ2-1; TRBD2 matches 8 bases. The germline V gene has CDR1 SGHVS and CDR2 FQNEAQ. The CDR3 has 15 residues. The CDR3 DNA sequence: TGTGCCAGCAGCCCCCAAGCGGGGGAGTTCAATGAGGAGTTCTTC. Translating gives CASSPQAGEFNEEFF. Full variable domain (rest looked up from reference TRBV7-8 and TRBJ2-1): GAGVSQSPRYKVAKRGQDVALRCDPISGHVSLFWYQQALGQGPEFLTYFQNEAQLDKSGLPSDRFFAERPEGSVSTLKIQRTQQEDSAVYLCASSPQAGEFNEEFFGPGTRLTVL.

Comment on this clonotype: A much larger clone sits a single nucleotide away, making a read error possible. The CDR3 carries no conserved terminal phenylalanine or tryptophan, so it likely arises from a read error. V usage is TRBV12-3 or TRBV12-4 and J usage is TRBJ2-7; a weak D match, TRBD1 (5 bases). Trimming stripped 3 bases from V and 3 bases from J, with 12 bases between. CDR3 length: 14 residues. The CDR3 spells CASSFYAGNYEQYL. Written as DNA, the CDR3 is TGTGCCAGCAGTTTTTACGCAGGGAACTACGAGCAGTACCTC.

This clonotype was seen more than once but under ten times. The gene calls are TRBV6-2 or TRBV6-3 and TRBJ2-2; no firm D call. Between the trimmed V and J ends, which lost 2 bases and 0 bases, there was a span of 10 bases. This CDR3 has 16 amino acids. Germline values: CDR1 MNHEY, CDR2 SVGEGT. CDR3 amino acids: CASSYEPSANTGELFF. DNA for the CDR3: TGTGCCAGCAGTTACGAACCGTCTGCGAACACCGGGGAGCTGTTTTTT.

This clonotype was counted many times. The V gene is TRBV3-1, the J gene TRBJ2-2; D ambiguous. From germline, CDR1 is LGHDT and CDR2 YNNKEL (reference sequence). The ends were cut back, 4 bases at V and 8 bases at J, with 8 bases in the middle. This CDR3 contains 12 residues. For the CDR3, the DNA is TGTGCCAGCAGCCTGACACCTGGGGAGCTGTTTTTT. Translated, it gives CASSLTPGELFF.

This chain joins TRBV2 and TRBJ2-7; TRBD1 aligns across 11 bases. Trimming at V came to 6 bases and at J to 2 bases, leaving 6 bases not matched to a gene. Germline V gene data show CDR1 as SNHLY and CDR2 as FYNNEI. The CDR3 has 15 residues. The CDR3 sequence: CASRAGTGGTYEQYF. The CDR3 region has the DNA TGTGCCAGCAGGGCCGGGACAGGGGGGACCTACGAGCAGTACTTC.

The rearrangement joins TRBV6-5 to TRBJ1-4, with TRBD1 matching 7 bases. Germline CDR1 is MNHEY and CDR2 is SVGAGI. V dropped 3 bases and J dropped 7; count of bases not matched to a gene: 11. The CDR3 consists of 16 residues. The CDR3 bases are TGTGCCAGCAGTTATGGGACAAACAGGGGTGGTGAAAAACTGTTTTTT. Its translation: CASSYGTNRGGEKLFF.

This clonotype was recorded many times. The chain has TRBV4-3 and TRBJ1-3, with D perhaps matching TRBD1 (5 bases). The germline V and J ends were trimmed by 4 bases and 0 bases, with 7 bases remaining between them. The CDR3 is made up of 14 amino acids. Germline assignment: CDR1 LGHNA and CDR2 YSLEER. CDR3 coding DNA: TGCGCCAGCAGCCCGACAGTCTCTGGAAACACCATATATTTT. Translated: CASSPTVSGNTIYF.